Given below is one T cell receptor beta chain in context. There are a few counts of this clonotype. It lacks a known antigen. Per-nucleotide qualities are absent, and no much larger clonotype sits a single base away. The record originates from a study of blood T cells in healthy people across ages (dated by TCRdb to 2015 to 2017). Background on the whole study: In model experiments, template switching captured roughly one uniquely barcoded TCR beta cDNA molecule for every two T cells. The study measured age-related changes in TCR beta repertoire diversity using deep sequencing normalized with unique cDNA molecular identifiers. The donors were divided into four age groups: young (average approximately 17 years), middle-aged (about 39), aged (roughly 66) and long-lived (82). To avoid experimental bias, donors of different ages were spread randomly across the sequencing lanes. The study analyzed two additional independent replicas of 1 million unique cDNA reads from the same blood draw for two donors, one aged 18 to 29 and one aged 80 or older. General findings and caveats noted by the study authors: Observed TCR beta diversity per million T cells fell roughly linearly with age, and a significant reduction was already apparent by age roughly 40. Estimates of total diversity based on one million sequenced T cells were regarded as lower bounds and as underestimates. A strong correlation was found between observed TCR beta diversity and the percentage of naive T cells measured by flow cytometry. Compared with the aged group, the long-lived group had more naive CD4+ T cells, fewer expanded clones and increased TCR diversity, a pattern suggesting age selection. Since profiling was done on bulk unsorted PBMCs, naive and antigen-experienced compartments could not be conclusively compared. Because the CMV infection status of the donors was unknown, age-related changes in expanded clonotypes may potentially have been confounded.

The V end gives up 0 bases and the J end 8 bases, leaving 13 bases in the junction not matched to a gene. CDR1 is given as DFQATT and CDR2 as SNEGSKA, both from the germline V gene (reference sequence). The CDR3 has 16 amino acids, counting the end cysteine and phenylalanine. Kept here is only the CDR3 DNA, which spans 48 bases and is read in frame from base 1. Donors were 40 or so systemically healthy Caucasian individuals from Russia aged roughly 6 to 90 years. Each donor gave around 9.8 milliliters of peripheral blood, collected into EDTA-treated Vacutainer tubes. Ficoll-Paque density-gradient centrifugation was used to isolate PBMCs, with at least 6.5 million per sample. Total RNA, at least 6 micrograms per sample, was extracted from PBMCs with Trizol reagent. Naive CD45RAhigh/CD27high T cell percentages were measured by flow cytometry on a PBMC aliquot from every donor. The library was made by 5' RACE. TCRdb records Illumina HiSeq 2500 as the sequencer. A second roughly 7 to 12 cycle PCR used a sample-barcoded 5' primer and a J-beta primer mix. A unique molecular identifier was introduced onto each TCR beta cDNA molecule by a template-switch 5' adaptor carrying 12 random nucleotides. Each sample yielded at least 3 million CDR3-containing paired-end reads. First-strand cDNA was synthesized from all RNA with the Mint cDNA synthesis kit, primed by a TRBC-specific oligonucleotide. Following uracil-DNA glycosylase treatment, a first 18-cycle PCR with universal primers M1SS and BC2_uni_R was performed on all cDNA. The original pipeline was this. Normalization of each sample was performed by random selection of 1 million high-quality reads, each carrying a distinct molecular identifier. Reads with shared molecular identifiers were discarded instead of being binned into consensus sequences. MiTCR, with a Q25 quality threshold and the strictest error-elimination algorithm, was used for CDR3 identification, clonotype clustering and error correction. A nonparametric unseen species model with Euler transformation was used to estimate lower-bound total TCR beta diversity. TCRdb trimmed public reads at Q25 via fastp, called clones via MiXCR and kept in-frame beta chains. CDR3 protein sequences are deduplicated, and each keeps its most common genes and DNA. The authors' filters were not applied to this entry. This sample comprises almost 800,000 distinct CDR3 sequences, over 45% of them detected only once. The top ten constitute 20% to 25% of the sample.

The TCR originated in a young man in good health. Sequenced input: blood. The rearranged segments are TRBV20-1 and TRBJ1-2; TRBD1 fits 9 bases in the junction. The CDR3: CSARDAGAQGARGYTF. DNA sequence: TGCAGTGCTAGAGACGCGGGGGCACAGGGGGCTCGAGGCTACACCTTC.